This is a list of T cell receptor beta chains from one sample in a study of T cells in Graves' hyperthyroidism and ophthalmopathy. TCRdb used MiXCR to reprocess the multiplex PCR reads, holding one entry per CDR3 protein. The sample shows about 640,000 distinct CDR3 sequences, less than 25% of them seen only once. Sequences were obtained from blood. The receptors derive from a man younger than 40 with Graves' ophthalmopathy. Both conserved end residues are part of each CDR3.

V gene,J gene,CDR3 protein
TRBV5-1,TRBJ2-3,CASSPRTATDTQYF
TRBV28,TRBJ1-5,CASGQPGQGYQPQHF
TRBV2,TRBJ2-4,CACSLPGLRGNIQYF
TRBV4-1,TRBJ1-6,CASSQDGAGGNSPLHF
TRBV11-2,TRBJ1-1,CASSLDFRGQNTEAFF
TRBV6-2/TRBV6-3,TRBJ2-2,CASRRSNTGELFF
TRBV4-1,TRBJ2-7,CASSQVGSGSKNEQYF
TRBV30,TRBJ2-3,CAWSSGSGDTQYF
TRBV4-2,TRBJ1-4,CASALSGGEKLFF
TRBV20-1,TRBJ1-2,CSASTGRNYGYTF
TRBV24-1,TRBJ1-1,CATSRRGGLNTEAFF
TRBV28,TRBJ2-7,CASAIADQDEQYF
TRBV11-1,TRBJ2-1,CASSPDNYNEQFF
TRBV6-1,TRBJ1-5,CASGAGLQPQHF
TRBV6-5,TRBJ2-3,CASSYHAGSSTDTQYF
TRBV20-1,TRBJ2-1,CSARDESGTSGSSYNEQFF
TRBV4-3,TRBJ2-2,CASSQQYTGTGITGELFF
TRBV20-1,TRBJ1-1,CSARLRTPGTEAFF
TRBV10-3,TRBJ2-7,CAISRSGQSAEQYF
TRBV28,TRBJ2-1,CASSSGSAHNEQFF
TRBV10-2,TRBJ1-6,CASSESETLRLHF
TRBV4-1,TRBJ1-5,CASSQKQGGQPQHF
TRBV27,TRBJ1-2,CASSHRQGYGYTF
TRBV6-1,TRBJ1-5,CASTWGPNQPQHF
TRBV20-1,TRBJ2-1,CSAWHRGSYNEQFF
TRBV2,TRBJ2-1,CASVGGTSGNEQFF